This record concerns one T cell receptor beta chain sequence. Per the original data handling: Nucleated cell number was recorded as an estimate derived from reference gene primer amplification. Sequenced by immunoSEQ multiplex PCR; TCRdb stores in-frame clones only, minus some. The DNA was the basis for D and trimming; V, J and clone size are from that table. Among about 88,000 clones, roughly 87% were seen once, and the ten largest hold approximately 15%. The sample comes from a study of blood T cell repertoires in COVID-19. Study background: The cDNA or gDNA used as material had been derived from T cells, B-cell-depleted T cells, or PBMCs.

The CDR3 sequence is 10 residues long. V was cut by 11 bases and J by 8 bases, with 9 bases left in between. The germline V gene has CDR1 LNHDA and CDR2 SQIVND (reference sequence). The origin of this receptor is a male donor with acute or convalescent COVID-19. Sequenced: peripheral blood. The chain is built from TRBV19 and TRBJ1-4, with D perhaps matching TRBD1 (6 bases). Written as DNA, the CDR3 is TGTGCCGGGGGACAAGAAAAACTGTTTTTT. Translating it yields CAGGQEKLFF.